This T cell receptor beta chain was identified in a study of blood T cells in healthy people across ages. The study drew donors from healthy Caucasian individuals in Russia aged roughly 6 to 90. A second PCR, run for about 7 to 12 cycles, used a sample-barcoded 5' primer plus a J-beta primer mix. MiXCR, run by TCRdb on the 5' RACE reads, gives a single entry per CDR3 protein. The table has 790,000 or so distinct CDR3 sequences, roughly 56% seen once. Trimming removed 0 bases at V and 2 bases at J, with 10 bases between. Germline CDR1 reads SGHRS; CDR2 reads YFSETQ. The CDR3 length is 15 residues. The sequence came from a man aged 40-55 years in good health. The sequencing input was blood. The chain combines TRBV5-1 with TRBJ2-3, with unresolved D. The CDR3 loop is CASSLEGRYTDTQYF. CDR3 nucleotide sequence: TGCGCCAGCAGCTTGGAGGGCAGGTACACAGATACGCAGTATTTT.